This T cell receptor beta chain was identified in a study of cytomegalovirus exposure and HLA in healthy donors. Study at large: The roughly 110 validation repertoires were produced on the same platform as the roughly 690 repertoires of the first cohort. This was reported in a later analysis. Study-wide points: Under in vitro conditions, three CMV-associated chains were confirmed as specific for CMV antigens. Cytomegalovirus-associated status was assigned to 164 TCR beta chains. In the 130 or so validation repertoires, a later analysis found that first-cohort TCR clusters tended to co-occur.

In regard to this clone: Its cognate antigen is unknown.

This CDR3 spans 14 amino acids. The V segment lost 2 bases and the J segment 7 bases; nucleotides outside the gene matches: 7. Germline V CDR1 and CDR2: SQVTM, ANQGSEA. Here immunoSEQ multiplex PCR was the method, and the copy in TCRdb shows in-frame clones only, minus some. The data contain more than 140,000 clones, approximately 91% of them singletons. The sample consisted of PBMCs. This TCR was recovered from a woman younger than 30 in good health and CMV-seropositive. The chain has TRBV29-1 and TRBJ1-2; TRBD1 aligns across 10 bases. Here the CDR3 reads CSVETGTGVSGYTF. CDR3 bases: TGCAGCGTTGAAACCGGGACAGGGGTTTCTGGCTACACCTTC. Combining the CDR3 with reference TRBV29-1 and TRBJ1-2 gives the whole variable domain SAVISQKPSRDICQRGTSLTIQCQVDSQVTMMFWYRQQPGQSLTLIATANQGSEATYESGFVIDKFPISRPNLTFSTLTVSNMSPEDSSIYLCSVETGTGVSGYTFGSGTRLTVV.